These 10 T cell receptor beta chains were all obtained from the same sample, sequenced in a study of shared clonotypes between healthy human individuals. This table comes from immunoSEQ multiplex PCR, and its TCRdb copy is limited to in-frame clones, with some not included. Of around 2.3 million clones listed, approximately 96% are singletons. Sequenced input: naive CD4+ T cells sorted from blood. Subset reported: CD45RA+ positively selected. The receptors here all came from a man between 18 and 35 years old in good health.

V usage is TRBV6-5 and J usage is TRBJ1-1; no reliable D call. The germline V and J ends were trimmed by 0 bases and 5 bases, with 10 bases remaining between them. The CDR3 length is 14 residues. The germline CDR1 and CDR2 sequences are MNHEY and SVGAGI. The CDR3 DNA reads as TGTGCCAGCAGTTACTCTTCGGTAGGAACTGAAGCTTTCTTT. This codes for CASSYSSVGTEAFF.

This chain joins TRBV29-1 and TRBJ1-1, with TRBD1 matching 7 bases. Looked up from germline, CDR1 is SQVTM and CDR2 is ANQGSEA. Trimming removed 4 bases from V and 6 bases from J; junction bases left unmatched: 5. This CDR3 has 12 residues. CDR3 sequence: CSVGQGGAEAFF. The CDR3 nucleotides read TGCAGCGTTGGACAGGGAGGAGCTGAAGCTTTCTTT. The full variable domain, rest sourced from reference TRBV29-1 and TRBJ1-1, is SAVISQKPSRDICQRGTSLTIQCQVDSQVTMMFWYRQQPGQSLTLIATANQGSEATYESGFVIDKFPISRPNLTFSTLTVSNMSPEDSSIYLCSVGQGGAEAFFGQGTRLTVV.

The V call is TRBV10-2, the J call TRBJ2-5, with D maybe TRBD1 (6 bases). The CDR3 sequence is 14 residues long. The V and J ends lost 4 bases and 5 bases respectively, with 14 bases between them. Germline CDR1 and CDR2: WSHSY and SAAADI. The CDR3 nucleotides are TGCGCCAGCAGTGGTCAGGGGTTGGGGGAGACCCAGTACTTC. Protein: CASSGQGLGETQYF.

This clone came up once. CDR3 loop: CASSPPGQGVNEQYF. The CDR3 DNA reads as TGTGCCAGCTCACCACCGGGACAGGGGGTTAACGAGCAGTACTTC. This chain links TRBV18 with TRBJ2-7, with TRBD1 matching 11 bases. The length of the CDR3 is 15 residues. From germline, CDR1 is KGHSH and CDR2 LQKENI. V shed 0 bases and J 5 bases; nucleotides not matched to a gene: 3.

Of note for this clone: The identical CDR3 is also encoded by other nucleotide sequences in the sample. CDR3 nucleotide sequence: TGCGCCAGCAGCACGGACAGGGGATCCTACGAGCAGTACTTC. Translated: CASSTDRGSYEQYF. The gene calls are TRBV5-1 and TRBJ2-7; TRBD1 agrees at 9 bases. Germline CDR1 is SGHRS and CDR2 is YFSETQ. V dropped 4 bases and J dropped 1; count of bases not matched to a gene: 3. The CDR3 has 14 residues.

For the CDR3, the DNA is TGTGCCAGCAGTTCCACCGGGACAGGGTTATTACTCACAAATTCACCCCTCCACTTT. This translates into CASSSTGTGLLLTNSPLHF. V gene TRBV28 combines with J gene TRBJ1-6; 9 bases line up with TRBD1. The CDR3 loop spans 19 amino acids. The V gene end was trimmed by 4 bases and the J gene end by 7 bases; junction bases not matched to a gene: 17. CDR1 and CDR2 (germline): MDHEN, SYDVKM.

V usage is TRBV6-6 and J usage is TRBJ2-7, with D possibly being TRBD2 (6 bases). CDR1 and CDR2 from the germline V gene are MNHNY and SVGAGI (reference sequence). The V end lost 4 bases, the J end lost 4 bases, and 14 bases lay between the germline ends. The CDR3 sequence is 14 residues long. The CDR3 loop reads CASSSPGRRYEQYF. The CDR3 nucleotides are TGTGCCAGCAGTTCCCCAGGGAGGCGGTACGAGCAGTACTTC.

The CDR3 nucleotides are TGTGCCTGGAGCCCCAGCAGGGCAAAAAACATTCAGTACTTC. Translation gives CAWSPSRAKNIQYF. The V and J genes are TRBV30 and TRBJ2-4, with a tentative D call TRBD1 (5 bases). The V end was cut by 3 bases, the J end by 4 bases, with 13 bases between. The CDR3 consists of 14 residues. The V gene's germline CDR1 is GTSNPN and CDR2 SVGIG (reference sequence).

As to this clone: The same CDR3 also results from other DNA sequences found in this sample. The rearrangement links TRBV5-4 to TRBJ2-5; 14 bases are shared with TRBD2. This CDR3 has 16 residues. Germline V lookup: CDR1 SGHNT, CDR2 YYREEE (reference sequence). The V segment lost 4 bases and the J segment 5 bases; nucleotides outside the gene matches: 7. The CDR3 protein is CASSRGLAGVGETQYF. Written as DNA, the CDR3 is TGTGCCAGCAGCCGGGGACTAGCGGGGGTAGGTGAGACCCAGTACTTC.

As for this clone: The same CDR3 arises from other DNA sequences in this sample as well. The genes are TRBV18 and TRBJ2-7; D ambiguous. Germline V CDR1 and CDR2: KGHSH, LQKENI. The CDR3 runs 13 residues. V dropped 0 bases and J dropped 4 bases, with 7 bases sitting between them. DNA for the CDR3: TGTGCCAGCTCACCACCGTCCAGGTACGAGCAGTACTTC. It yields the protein CASSPPSRYEQYF.